The present T cell receptor beta chain was sequenced within a study of early T cells in non-severe SARS-CoV-2 infection. Looked up from germline, CDR1 is SGHDN and CDR2 is FVKESK. The CDR3 contains 18 residues. The ends were cut back, 0 bases at V and 10 bases at J, with 27 bases in the middle. In its sample, this clonotype was seen a few times. MiXCR, run by TCRdb on the 5' RACE reads, gives a single entry per CDR3 protein. The sample shows tens of thousands of distinct CDR3 sequences, roughly 5.4% of them seen only once. This receptor was identified in an adult who was a healthcare worker with PCR-confirmed SARS-CoV-2 infection or an uninfected control (not recorded which). This chain joins TRBV14 and TRBJ1-1; maybe TRBD1 (6 bases). The specimen sequenced was whole blood. This chain's CDR3 is CASSQEWRDRPQGDPAFF. CDR3 nucleotides: TGTGCCAGCAGCCAAGAATGGCGAGACAGGCCCCAAGGGGATCCAGCTTTCTTT.